This entry lists 28 T cell receptor beta chains sequenced from one sample in a study of blood T cell repertoires in COVID-19. The method was immunoSEQ multiplex PCR; TCRdb's version includes in-frame clones alone and lacks a portion of them. The sample records about 180,000 clones, about 91% being singletons. The sequenced sample was PBMCs or T cells enriched from blood (not recorded which). The receptors here all came from a woman in her thirties or forties with acute COVID-19.

The V call is TRBV7-8, the J call TRBJ2-1; 8 bases fit TRBD2. CDR3 length equals 15 residues. With 0 bases clipped from V and 4 bases from J, the junction kept 2 bases outside the gene matches. Germline loops: CDR1 SGHVS, CDR2 FQNEAQ. The CDR3 loop is CASSLAASGYNEQFF. For the CDR3, the DNA is TGTGCCAGCAGCTTAGCGGCTAGCGGGTACAATGAGCAGTTCTTC.

This chain connects TRBV7-9 to TRBJ2-2; 8 bases are a match to TRBD2. Germline loops: CDR1 SEHNR, CDR2 FQNEAQ (reference sequence). Germline trimming cut 5 bases from V and 6 bases from J; bases unmatched to any gene: 11. The CDR3 covers 16 residues. CDR3: CASSPGRGGSAGELFF. The CDR3 nucleotides are TGTGCCAGCAGCCCGGGACGGGGGGGGTCGGCCGGGGAGCTGTTTTTT.

The rearrangement joins TRBV2 to TRBJ1-2; no definite D call. Trimming pared 6 bases from V and 2 bases from J, leaving 10 bases between. The CDR3 sequence is 13 residues long. The germline CDR1 and CDR2 sequences are SNHLY and FYNNEI. CDR3 nucleotide sequence: TGTGCCAGCAGAAAAACAGCCAACTATGGCTACACCTTC. This gives the protein CASRKTANYGYTF.

V is TRBV20-1 and J is TRBJ1-1; D ambiguous. Germline-derived CDR1 and CDR2 are DFQATT and SNEGSKA (reference sequence). Deletions cut 5 bases from V and 1 base from J, with 2 bases between. CDR3 size: 10 residues. The CDR3 bases are TGCAGTGCTCGGAACACTGAAGCTTTCTTT. Translation: CSARNTEAFF.

The table lists this clone with a count of one. This sequence joins TRBV30 and TRBJ1-4; no clear D gene. The CDR3 contains 14 residues. Between the trimmed V and J ends, which lost 3 bases and 2 bases, there was a span of 10 bases. Per germline, CDR1 GTSNPN and CDR2 SVGIG (reference sequence). This CDR3 reads CAWRSQVTNEKLFF. CDR3 DNA: TGTGCCTGGAGGTCCCAGGTGACTAATGAAAAACTGTTTTTT. The whole variable domain, filled in from reference TRBV30 and TRBJ1-4, reads SQTIHQWPATLVQPVGSPLSLECTVEGTSNPNLYWYRQAAGRGLQLLFYSVGIGQISSEVPQNLSASRPQDRQFILSSKKLLLSDSGFYLCAWRSQVTNEKLFFGSGTQLSVL.

The chain has TRBV27 and TRBJ1-3; 9 bases line up with TRBD1. Germline values: CDR1 MNHEY, CDR2 SMNVEV (reference sequence). There are 15 residues in the CDR3. The V and J ends lost 5 bases and 3 bases, in that order; junction bases with no gene match: 5. CDR3: CASSPNRGLGNTIYF. The CDR3 nucleotides read TGTGCCAGCAGTCCGAACAGGGGGCTTGGAAACACCATATATTTT.

The CDR3 is CASSRDDRVGETQYF. CDR3 in DNA: TGTGCCAGCAGCCGGGATGACAGGGTTGGAGAGACCCAGTACTTC. V usage is TRBV16 and J usage is TRBJ2-5, with 7 nucleotides matching TRBD1. Losses at the gene ends were 4 bases for V and 4 bases for J; bases not matched to a gene: 9. This CDR3 is built from 15 residues. Germline-derived CDR1 and CDR2 are KGHSY and FQNENV. Variable domain in full (rest from reference TRBV16 and TRBJ2-5): GEEVAQTPKHLVRGEGQKAKLYCAPIKGHSYVFWYQQVLKNEFKFLISFQNENVFDETGMPKERFSAKCLPNSPCSLEIQATKLEDSAVYFCASSRDDRVGETQYFGPGTRLLVL.

About this clone itself: The same CDR3 can be traced to other DNA sequences in this sample. The chain carries TRBV5-1 and TRBJ2-7; TRBD1 matches 8 bases. The CDR3 contains 14 residues. Per the germline V gene, CDR1 is SGHRS and CDR2 is YFSETQ. The J segment lost 2 bases and the V segment lost 4 bases, leaving 5 bases of the junction unmatched. CDR3 amino acids: CASSLVQGAYEQYF. CDR3 bases: TGCGCCAGCAGCCTCGTACAGGGGGCCTACGAGCAGTACTTC.

The chain carries TRBV29-1 and TRBJ2-3; perhaps TRBD2 as D (5 bases). V dropped 3 bases and J dropped 0 bases, with 19 bases sitting between them. The CDR3 sequence is 17 residues long. Germline CDR1 and CDR2: SQVTM and ANQGSEA. This CDR3 is CSVEVPGGSPSTDTQYF. CDR3 nucleotides: TGCAGCGTTGAGGTACCCGGAGGTAGTCCTAGCACAGATACGCAGTATTTT.

The chain joins TRBV29-1 to TRBJ1-1; 7 nucleotides align to TRBD1. Unmatched junction bases numbered 3, after V lost 7 bases and J lost 1 base. Per the germline V gene, CDR1 is SQVTM and CDR2 is ANQGSEA. The length of the CDR3 is 12 residues. The CDR3 DNA reads as TGCAGCGCGGACAGGTGGAACACTGAAGCTTTCTTT. Residues: CSADRWNTEAFF.

The chain uses TRBV5-6 and TRBJ2-1; 8 nucleotides align to TRBD2. The CDR3 spans 14 residues. The germline gives CDR1 SGHDT, CDR2 YYEEEE. V shed 1 base and J 7 bases; nucleotides not matched to a gene: 4. CDR3 coding DNA: TGTGCCAGCAGCTTGTCAGGCGGGAGGAATGAGCAGTTCTTC. Translation: CASSLSGGRNEQFF. Combining the CDR3 with reference TRBV5-6 and TRBJ2-1 gives the whole variable domain DAGVTQSPTHLIKTRGQQVTLRCSPKSGHDTVSWYQQALGQGPQFIFQYYEEEERQRGNFPDRFSGHQFPNYSSELNVNALLLGDSALYLCASSLSGGRNEQFFGPGTRLTVL.

This clone was counted between two and nine times. The genes are TRBV7-9 and TRBJ2-7; TRBD2 matches at 7 bases. Germline V gene sequence: CDR1 SEHNR, CDR2 FQNEAQ (reference sequence). The CDR3 runs to 15 residues. V lost 4 bases, J lost 3 bases, and 9 bases stayed unmatched. The CDR3, as DNA: TGTGCCAGCAGCTCCCCCGGGACTACCAACTACGAGCAGTACTTC. The encoded protein is CASSSPGTTNYEQYF.

V gene TRBV20-1 combines with J gene TRBJ2-1, with D maybe TRBD2 (5 bases). Per the germline V gene, CDR1 is DFQATT and CDR2 is SNEGSKA (reference sequence). The CDR3 length is 11 residues. The V end lost 6 bases, the J end lost 9 bases, and 12 bases lay between the germline ends. This CDR3 is CSATLGSEQFF. CDR3 nucleotide sequence: TGCAGTGCCACCCTAGGGAGTGAGCAGTTCTTC.

The V call is TRBV15, the J call TRBJ1-2, with 8 bases aligning to TRBD1. The germline gives CDR1 LNHNV, CDR2 YYDKDF (reference sequence). V was pared by 0 bases and J by 8 bases, with 8 bases of the junction left unmatched. This CDR3 has 15 amino acids. As DNA, the CDR3 is TGTGCCACCAGCAGAGAGAGGGCAGGACAGGGAGGCTACACCTTC. Translating gives CATSRERAGQGGYTF.

CDR3 sequence: CAWDRSSYEQYF. The CDR3 DNA reads as TGTGCCTGGGACAGGAGCTCCTACGAGCAGTACTTC. The chain is built from TRBV30 and TRBJ2-7; the D gene is possibly TRBD1 (6 bases). V was trimmed by 5 bases and J by 0 bases, leaving 8 bases between them. Germline V gives CDR1 GTSNPN, CDR2 SVGIG (reference sequence). The CDR3 has 12 residues.

A few counts support this clone. The chain recombines TRBV30 with TRBJ2-7; no definite D call. Germline-derived CDR1 and CDR2 are GTSNPN and SVGIG (reference sequence). The CDR3 runs to 12 residues. Between the trimmed V and J ends, which lost 5 bases and 3 bases, there was a span of 11 bases. Written as DNA, the CDR3 is TGTGCCTGGGGCAGAGACAACTACGAGCAGTACTTC. As protein: CAWGRDNYEQYF.

The chain employs TRBV4-1 and TRBJ2-2; 7 nucleotides match TRBD1. The germline CDR1 and CDR2 sequences are MGHRA and YSYEKL. The V segment lost 1 base and the J segment 8 bases; nucleotides outside the gene matches: 13. This CDR3 is built from 17 residues. The CDR3 DNA reads TGCGCCAGCAGCCAAGCAACCGGGACAGTATCATTTGGGGAGCTGTTTTTT. It translates to CASSQATGTVSFGELFF.

The J gene is TRBJ1-1, the V gene TRBV11-2; 9 nucleotides align to TRBD1. V dropped 5 bases and J dropped 5; count of bases not matched to a gene: 6. The CDR3 extends over 14 amino acids. Germline lookup yields CDR1 SGHAT and CDR2 FQNNGV. The CDR3 region is CASSRNRGQTEAFF. CDR3 in DNA: TGTGCCAGCAGCAGAAACAGGGGGCAAACTGAAGCTTTCTTT.

The chain combines TRBV2 with TRBJ2-2; 8 nucleotides agree with TRBD2. CDR1 is SNHLY, CDR2 FYNNEI, per germline. The CDR3 spans 16 residues. V lost 6 bases and J lost 7; bases outside the gene matches: 13. The CDR3 here is CASRSPGLESYGELFF. The CDR3 DNA reads TGTGCCAGCAGGAGTCCGGGACTAGAGTCTTACGGGGAGCTGTTTTTT. The variable domain in full, completed from reference TRBV2 and TRBJ2-2, reads EPEVTQTPSHQVTQMGQEVILRCVPISNHLYFYWYRQILGQKVEFLVSFYNNEISEKSEIFDDQFSVERPDGSNFTLKIRSTKLEDSAMYFCASRSPGLESYGELFFGEGSRLTVL.

About this clone: Other DNA sequences in this specimen translate into the identical CDR3. This chain links TRBV27 with TRBJ2-7, with D tentatively TRBD2 (7 bases). The CDR3 has 13 residues. Trimming removed 7 bases at V and 1 base at J, with 11 bases between. CDR1 is MNHEY and CDR2 is SMNVEV in the germline V gene (reference sequence). The CDR3, as DNA: TGTGCCAGCACGGGGGGCAGTTCCTACGAGCAGTACTTC. Translated, it gives CASTGGSSYEQYF.

This chain joins TRBV18 and TRBJ2-6; TRBD1 matches at 9 bases. From germline, CDR1 is KGHSH and CDR2 LQKENI. The CDR3 contains 17 residues. The V gene end was trimmed by 2 bases and the J gene end by 2 bases; junction bases not matched to a gene: 4. This chain's CDR3 is CASSPGDREAGANVLTF. CDR3 nucleotides: TGTGCCAGCTCACCAGGGGACAGGGAAGCTGGGGCCAACGTCCTGACTTTC.

This clone was counted once. The chain recombines TRBV11-1 with TRBJ1-4; tentatively, D is TRBD1 (5 bases). V was cut by 8 bases and J by 5 bases, with 12 bases left in between. The CDR3 consists of 13 residues. CDR1 and CDR2 (germline): SGHAT, FQDESV (reference sequence). The CDR3 sequence: CASSTARNEKLFF. CDR3 coding DNA: TGTGCCAGCTCGACAGCTAGAAATGAAAAACTGTTTTTT.

The chain is built from TRBV29-1 and TRBJ2-2; weak D call: TRBD1 (6 bases). This CDR3 has 11 residues. Germline V gene sequence: CDR1 SQVTM, CDR2 ANQGSEA. V was clipped by 7 bases and J by 5 bases, with 8 bases between them. The CDR3 DNA is TGCAGCGCTGGACAGACCGGGGAGCTGTTTTTT. Amino acid sequence: CSAGQTGELFF.

The V gene is TRBV6-1, the J gene TRBJ2-1, with TRBD2 matching over 10 bases. J was trimmed by 6 bases and V by 1 base; bases with no gene match: 9. Germline V CDR1 and CDR2: MNHNS, SASEGT. The CDR3 length is 17 residues. The chain's CDR3 is CASSEVSSGRLSNEQFF. The CDR3 DNA is TGTGCCAGCAGTGAAGTGTCTAGCGGGAGACTGAGCAATGAGCAGTTCTTC.

This chain links TRBV4-3 with TRBJ2-7; TRBD2 is a possible D gene (5 bases). This CDR3 region has 17 residues. Trimming cost V 3 bases and J 13 bases, with 31 bases left between them. The germline V gene encodes CDR1 LGHNA and CDR2 YSLEER. CDR3 DNA: TGCGCCAGCAGCCACCATCCCGTCGAGGGAGAGCCCCGGGGTTTCTACTTC. It specifies CASSHHPVEGEPRGFYF.

This chain joins TRBV7-2 and TRBJ2-7; 9 nucleotides line up with TRBD2. The CDR3 covers 16 residues. The V gene's germline CDR1 is SGHTA and CDR2 FQGNSA. V lost 5 bases and J lost 2; bases outside the gene matches: 10. CDR3 DNA sequence: TGTGCCAGCAGCCCAGCCGGGACTAGCTTTGCCTACGAGCAGTACTTC. Protein: CASSPAGTSFAYEQYF.

This chain joins TRBV19 and TRBJ1-1, with D perhaps matching TRBD1 (6 bases). V was cut by 4 bases and J by 1 base, with 13 bases left in between. The CDR3 sequence is 15 residues long. CDR1 and CDR2 from the germline V gene are LNHDA and SQIVND (reference sequence). The DNA for the CDR3 is TGTGCCAGTAGTAGGGGACCCAGGGGGAACACTGAAGCTTTCTTT. This encodes CASSRGPRGNTEAFF. Together with reference TRBV19 and TRBJ1-1, the CDR3 gives the full variable domain: DGGITQSPKYLFRKEGQNVTLSCEQNLNHDAMYWYRQDPGQGLRLIYYSQIVNDFQKGDIAEGYSVSREKKESFPLTVTSAQKNPTAFYLCASSRGPRGNTEAFFGQGTRLTVV.

The CDR3 is CASSLDAGGANTGELFF. DNA of the CDR3: TGCGCCAGCAGCTTGGACGCGGGAGGAGCGAACACCGGGGAGCTGTTTTTT. The rearrangement uses TRBV5-1 and TRBJ2-2; TRBD2 agrees at 8 bases. After removal of 0 bases from V and 0 bases from J, the junction contained 4 bases not matched to a gene. This CDR3 contains 17 residues. Germline-derived CDR1 and CDR2 are SGHRS and YFSETQ.